The clone carrying this TCR beta chain was seen many times. Its antigen is as yet unknown. The data are from a study of T cell repertoires in cytomegalovirus infection. Study-level findings and limits: Carriage of CMV together with the relevant HLA was identifiable through cumulative public TCR beta family frequency. There were HLA-C-restricted CMV-specific TCR beta clonotypes dominating the ex vivo response.

One entry per CDR3 protein results from TCRdb running MiXCR on the reads. The table lists roughly 240,000 distinct CDR3 sequences, roughly 6.5% of them singletons, with about 6.3% in the top ten. CDR1 DFQATT and CDR2 SNEGSKA come from the germline V gene (reference sequence). Trimming took off 3 bases at V and 3 bases at J, with 15 bases between the two ends. This CDR3 is 15 amino acids long. The specimen sequenced was PBMCs. This chain links TRBV20-1 with TRBJ2-1, with D possibly being TRBD1 or TRBD2 (6 bases each). The sequence was collected from a human donor in good health (CMV status not recorded). Some clones in this sample may be carry-over from other donors' samples. This CDR3 is CSASGGQVGYNEQFF. The CDR3 DNA reads TGCAGTGCTAGCGGGGGCCAAGTGGGCTACAATGAGCAGTTCTTC.